These 11 T cell receptor beta chains were all obtained from the same sample, sequenced in a study of T cells in Graves' hyperthyroidism and ophthalmopathy. RNA transcripts provided the source from which TCR beta CDR3 regions were amplified. Primed by the HTBI set, a first-round RT-PCR was run on the TCR CDR3. TCRdb analysed the multiplex PCR reads with MiXCR anew, one entry per CDR3 protein. The table has about 560,000 distinct CDR3 sequences, approximately 14% seen once; the top ten hold about 7%. Sequences were obtained from blood. These receptors were taken from a woman aged 25 to 39 with Graves' hyperthyroidism.

This clonotype has just a few counts. The V gene is TRBV7-9, the J gene TRBJ2-7, with TRBD1 matching 7 bases. This CDR3 comprises 15 residues. J lost 2 bases, V lost 4 bases, and 8 bases had no gene match. Germline CDR1 and CDR2: SEHNR and FQNEAQ (reference sequence). This chain's CDR3 is CASSYRGGQTYEQYF. For the CDR3, the DNA is TGTGCCAGCAGCTATAGAGGGGGACAGACCTACGAGCAGTACTTC.

A few counts support this clonotype. The chain recombines TRBV27 with TRBJ2-7; D is perhaps TRBD2 (6 bases). The CDR3 length is 15 residues. V gave up 6 bases and J gave up 6 bases, with 21 bases separating them. Germline CDR1 is MNHEY and CDR2 is SMNVEV (reference sequence). The chain's CDR3 is CASRPRGGPTSEQYF. The DNA for the CDR3 is TGTGCCAGCAGGCCGCGGGGAGGTCCCACTAGCGAGCAGTACTTC.

This clonotype was observed a few times. This sequence joins TRBV20-1 and TRBJ1-5; D is uncertain. The CDR3 has 18 residues. Germline loops: CDR1 DFQATT, CDR2 SNEGSKA (reference sequence). Trimming stripped 0 bases from V and 3 bases from J, with 21 bases between. CDR3 in DNA: TGCAGTGCTAGAGAACTACCCCCAAGGTCAGGATACAATCAGCCCCAGCATTTT. Translation gives CSARELPPRSGYNQPQHF.

This clonotype appeared many times. V usage is TRBV6-2 or TRBV6-3 and J usage is TRBJ2-1; 9 positions agree with TRBD2. The CDR3 runs 16 residues. The J segment lost 12 bases and the V segment lost 2 bases, leaving 14 bases of the junction unmatched. The germline V gene has CDR1 MNHEY and CDR2 SVGEGT. DNA of the CDR3: TGTGCCAGCAGTTACAGTGGGACTAGCCGGTCTCAAGGGCAGTTCTTC. This sequence encodes CASSYSGTSRSQGQFF.

This clonotype was recorded many times. V and J are TRBV11-2 and TRBJ2-1; possibly TRBD1 for D (5 bases). This CDR3 region has 14 residues. Trimming removed 5 bases at V and 6 bases at J, with 14 bases between. CDR1 is SGHAT, CDR2 FQNNGV, per germline. CDR3 bases: TGTGCCAGCAGCCTATTCGGACAATTCAATGAGCAGTTCTTC. Translating it yields CASSLFGQFNEQFF.

This clonotype was found many times. V usage is TRBV20-1 and J usage is TRBJ1-5; 7 positions match TRBD1. With V trimmed by 6 bases and J by 5 bases, 4 bases remained unmatched. The CDR3 loop spans 12 amino acids. Looked up from germline, CDR1 is DFQATT and CDR2 is SNEGSKA (reference sequence). The CDR3 sequence is CSALDRDQPQHF. The CDR3 nucleotides are TGCAGTGCCCTCGACAGGGATCAGCCCCAGCATTTT.

The chain uses TRBV15 and TRBJ1-5; D is undetermined. The germline V gene has CDR1 LNHNV and CDR2 YYDKDF (reference sequence). CDR3 length: 19 amino acids. Trimming removed 3 bases from V and 0 bases from J, with 21 bases in between. The CDR3 DNA follows: TGTGCCACCAGCAGTATGACTCGAGAGGCATCTTATAGCAATCAGCCCCAGCATTTT. Protein: CATSSMTREASYSNQPQHF.

This clonotype was seen ten or more times. V gene TRBV27 combines with J gene TRBJ2-3; D gene ambiguous. V gave up 5 bases and J gave up 3 bases, with 9 bases separating them. The germline gives CDR1 MNHEY, CDR2 SMNVEV (reference sequence). The CDR3 is made up of 13 amino acids. The CDR3 loop is CASSARTTDTQYF. The CDR3 nucleotides read TGTGCCAGCAGTGCCCGGACGACAGATACGCAGTATTTT.

The table lists this clonotype with many counts. The chain recombines TRBV6-2 or TRBV6-3 with TRBJ1-5; D is uncertain. With 5 bases removed from V and 6 bases from J, the gap between germline ends came to 11 bases. Germline CDR1 MNHEY, CDR2 SVGEGT. The CDR3 consists of 13 residues. The CDR3 spells CASSPFTRQPQHF. CDR3 sequence (DNA): TGTGCCAGCAGTCCATTTACACGTCAGCCCCAGCATTTT.

This clonotype showed up many times. The rearrangement joins TRBV6-5 to TRBJ1-1; D unclear. The CDR3 extends over 15 amino acids. Trimming took off 0 bases at V and 0 bases at J, with 8 bases between the two ends. The germline V gene encodes CDR1 MNHEY and CDR2 SVGAGI. The CDR3 loop is CASSYSGRMNTEAFF. For the CDR3, the DNA is TGTGCCAGCAGTTACTCAGGCAGAATGAACACTGAAGCTTTCTTT.

This clonotype was detected ten times or more. CDR3 amino acids: CASSLNSAGVALSYEQYF. CDR3 in DNA: TGTGCCAGCAGCTTAAATTCAGCGGGAGTGGCCCTCTCCTACGAGCAGTACTTC. This sequence joins TRBV7-2 and TRBJ2-7; 8 bases line up with TRBD2. Germline values: CDR1 SGHTA, CDR2 FQGNSA. The CDR3 contains 18 residues. The V gene end was trimmed by 2 bases and the J gene end by 0 bases; junction bases not matched to a gene: 12.